The 12 T cell receptor beta chains below were found in one sample sequenced in a study of shared clonotypes between healthy human individuals. TCRdb's table, derived via immunoSEQ multiplex PCR, lists solely in-frame clones and lacks some. The sample records millions of clones, 80% to 95% being singletons. The material sequenced was naive CD4+ T cells from PBMCs. The subset: CD45RA+ positively selected. All receptors derive from a man aged 18-30 years in good health. Some clones in this sample may be carry-over from other donors' samples.

This sequence joins TRBV7-2 and TRBJ2-7; no reliable D call. The V end was cut by 5 bases, the J end by 2 bases, with 16 bases between. CDR1 and CDR2 from the germline V gene are SGHTA and FQGNSA. The CDR3 loop spans 15 amino acids. CDR3 in DNA: TGTGCCAGCAGCCCACGACGCATTAAAGCCTACGAGCAGTACTTC. It is translated as CASSPRRIKAYEQYF.

The V and J genes are TRBV5-1 and TRBJ1-2; no clear D. The CDR3 runs 12 residues. V lost 0 bases, J lost 6 bases, and 6 bases lay in between. The germline CDR1 and CDR2 sequences are SGHRS and YFSETQ. The CDR3 region is CASSLASDGYTF. As DNA, the CDR3 is TGCGCCAGCAGCTTGGCGTCTGATGGCTACACCTTC.

This clone occurred once. The V call is TRBV7-6, the J call TRBJ2-5, with D perhaps matching TRBD1 or TRBD2 (5 bases each). Germline-derived CDR1 and CDR2 are SGHVS and FNYEAQ. The CDR3 sequence is 15 residues long. Trimming took 1 base from V and 2 from J, leaving 11 bases between them. For the CDR3, the DNA is TGTGCCAGCAGCTTAGGGGACGCACTACAAGAGACCCAGTACTTC. The encoded protein is CASSLGDALQETQYF.

The chain is built from TRBV6-5 and TRBJ1-2; the match to TRBD1 covers 8 bases. The germline V gene encodes CDR1 MNHEY and CDR2 SVGAGI. Trimming took 2 bases from V and 8 from J; bases not matched to a gene: 4. The CDR3 runs to 13 residues. The CDR3 DNA reads TGTGCCAGCAGTTACACAGGGGGAGGGGGCTACACCTTC. Protein sequence: CASSYTGGGGYTF.

The gene calls are TRBV7-9 and TRBJ2-7; a weak D match, TRBD2 (5 bases). This CDR3 comprises 14 residues. The germline CDR1 and CDR2 sequences are SEHNR and FQNEAQ (reference sequence). Between the trimmed V and J ends, which lost 1 base and 4 bases, there was a span of 11 bases. The CDR3 DNA is TGTGCCAGCAGCTTAGTAATGCGGGCATACGAGCAGTACTTC. Residues: CASSLVMRAYEQYF.

This chain joins TRBV6-5 and TRBJ2-7; 9 bases line up with TRBD1. Trimming removed 4 bases from V and 3 bases from J; junction bases left unmatched: 7. Germline CDR1 reads MNHEY; CDR2 reads SVGAGI. The CDR3 totals 15 residues. DNA of the CDR3: TGTGCCAGCAGTTTGTCCGGGACAGGGCACTACGAGCAGTACTTC. It specifies CASSLSGTGHYEQYF.

V gene TRBV28 combines with J gene TRBJ2-3; weak D call: TRBD1 (5 bases). Trimming took 3 bases from V and 4 from J, leaving 14 bases between them. Germline V CDR1 and CDR2: MDHEN, SYDVKM. The CDR3 has 15 amino acids. This chain's CDR3 is CASSFRTRRPDTQYF. The CDR3 DNA reads TGTGCCAGCAGTTTCAGGACACGGCGCCCAGATACGCAGTATTTT.

This clone appeared a single time. The chain combines TRBV11-1 with TRBJ1-3, with TRBD1 matching 7 bases. Germline assignment: CDR1 SGHAT and CDR2 FQDESV (reference sequence). The CDR3 contains 17 residues. Trimming cost V 5 bases and J 0 bases; bases outside gene matches: 10. This CDR3 reads CASSRQGLGNSGNTIYF. The CDR3 nucleotides are TGTGCCAGCAGCAGACAGGGCCTCGGGAACTCTGGAAACACCATATATTTT.

The gene calls are TRBV5-1 and TRBJ2-3, with a possible D match to TRBD1 (8 bases). V was cut by 4 bases and J by 2 bases, with 17 bases left in between. This CDR3 is 16 amino acids long. Germline assignment: CDR1 SGHRS and CDR2 YFSETQ. CDR3 sequence (DNA): TGCGCCAGCAGCCCGCGGACAGGGAGGGCCACAGATACGCAGTATTTT. It translates to CASSPRTGRATDTQYF. Together with reference TRBV5-1 and TRBJ2-3, the CDR3 gives the full variable domain: KAGVTQTPRYLIKTRGQQVTLSCSPISGHRSVSWYQQTPGQGLQFLFEYFSETQRNKGNFPGRFSGRQFSNSRSEMNVSTLELGDSALYLCASSPRTGRATDTQYFGPGTRLTVL.

The chain links TRBV7-8 to TRBJ1-1, with TRBD1 matching over 7 bases. Germline CDR1 SGHVS, CDR2 FQNEAQ. V was clipped by 5 bases and J by 5 bases; unmatched bases: 11. This CDR3 spans 15 amino acids. CDR3: CASSIRQGRKTEAFF. The CDR3 DNA reads TGTGCCAGCAGCATAAGACAGGGAAGGAAAACTGAAGCTTTCTTT.

The V and J genes are TRBV19 and TRBJ1-5; D call uncertain. CDR1 and CDR2 (germline): LNHDA, SQIVND (reference sequence). The CDR3 has 16 amino acids. V lost 6 bases, J lost 3 bases, and 18 bases lay in between. The CDR3 DNA follows: TGTGCCAGTAGCCCTCCCCGGACGGGAAACAATCAGCCCCAGCATTTT. As protein: CASSPPRTGNNQPQHF.

The chain links TRBV11-2 to TRBJ2-5, with 11 bases fitting TRBD2. Trimming removed 1 base from V and 4 bases from J; junction bases left unmatched: 5. Germline V gene lookup returns CDR1 SGHAT and CDR2 FQNNGV. This CDR3 region has 16 residues. As DNA, the CDR3 is TGTGCCAGCAGCTTAGTTTATGGGACTAGCGGAGAGACCCAGTACTTC. This translates into CASSLVYGTSGETQYF.